The clone carrying this T cell receptor (beta chain) was seen repeatedly, ten times or more. Each CDR3 protein gets one entry after TCRdb re-called the 5' RACE reads with MiXCR. The sample shows some 250,000 distinct CDR3 sequences, about 13% of them seen only once. J lost 3 bases, V lost 1 base, and 6 bases had no gene match. The CDR3 is made up of 15 amino acids. Germline CDR1 is MGHRA and CDR2 is YSYEKL. The sample comes from a study of identical twins. The same data also contributed to another study, on yellow fever vaccine responses in identical twins.

V and J are TRBV4-1 and TRBJ2-7; TRBD1 aligns across 7 bases. The sample comprised memory (CD45RO+) T cells sorted from blood. The receptor was derived from a woman aged 18-29 years in good health. In DNA form, the CDR3 reads TGCGCCAGCAGCCAAGTTATTACAGGGGACTACGAGCAGTACTTC. This encodes CASSQVITGDYEQYF.